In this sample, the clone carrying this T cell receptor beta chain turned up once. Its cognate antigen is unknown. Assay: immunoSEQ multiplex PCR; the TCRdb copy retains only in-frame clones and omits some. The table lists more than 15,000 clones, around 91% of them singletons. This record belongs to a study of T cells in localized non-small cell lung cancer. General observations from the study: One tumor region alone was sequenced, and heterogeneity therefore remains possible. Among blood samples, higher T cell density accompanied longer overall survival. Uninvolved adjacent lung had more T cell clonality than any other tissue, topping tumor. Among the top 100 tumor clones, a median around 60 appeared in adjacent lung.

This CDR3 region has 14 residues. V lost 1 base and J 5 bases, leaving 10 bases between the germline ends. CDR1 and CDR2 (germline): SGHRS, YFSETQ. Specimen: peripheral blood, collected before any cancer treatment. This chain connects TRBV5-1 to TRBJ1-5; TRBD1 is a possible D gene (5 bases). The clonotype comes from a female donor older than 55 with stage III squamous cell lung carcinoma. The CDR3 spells CASSLRTGDQPQHF. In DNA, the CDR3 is TGCGCCAGCAGCTTGAGAACGGGGGATCAGCCCCAGCATTTT.